This TCR beta chain is from a study of T cells after yellow fever vaccination. General study findings and limits: The secondary response showed a weaker magnitude and a faster peak, day 5 versus 15. The booster response re-showed most primary clones: 95% to 96% CD4, roughly 91% CD8.

They built TCR cDNA with 5'RACE template switching, a step that put in a universal primer site and UMIs. One entry per CDR3 protein results from TCRdb running MiXCR on the 5' RACE reads. The table includes 300,000 to 450,000 distinct CDR3 sequences, over 5% detected once. V shed 1 base and J shed 0 bases, with 13 bases lying between them. CDR3 size: 18 residues. Germline V gene data show CDR1 as SGHTA and CDR2 as FQGTGA. This clonotype was picked up a small number of times. Its antigen is unknown. The sequenced sample was PBMCs, obtained 5 days after the yellow fever booster vaccination. The receptor comes from a man aged 25 to 40 who received the YFV17D yellow fever vaccine. V usage is TRBV7-3 and J usage is TRBJ2-6; unclear D gene. The CDR3 nucleotides are TGTGCCAGCAGCTTAATTGGGCGGACCTTCTCTGGGGCCAACGTCCTGACTTTC. Translation: CASSLIGRTFSGANVLTF.